This T cell receptor beta chain was observed in a study of T cell responses to AZD1222 COVID-19 vaccine. Germline-derived CDR1 and CDR2 are MNHEY and SVGAGI. This CDR3 has 13 amino acids. J was trimmed by 6 bases and V by 6 bases; bases with no gene match: 6. TCRdb keeps only in-frame clones here, not all; method: immunoSEQ multiplex PCR. The sample has some 80,000 clones; around 90% are singletons. Of note for this clone: What it recognizes is unknown.

Study-wide results and caveats: Baseline serology detected seropositivity in only six AZD1222 recipients. Variant regions that are unmutated are reportedly the target of nearly half of spike-specific TCRs.

The source material was peripheral blood, sampled on day 0 of MenACWY control vaccination. The rearrangement links TRBV6-5 to TRBJ2-7; TRBD1 agrees at 9 bases. This TCR derives from an adult in good health. The CDR3 spells CASSGTGLGEQYF. The CDR3 DNA sequence: TGTGCCAGCAGCGGGACAGGGCTGGGCGAGCAGTACTTC.